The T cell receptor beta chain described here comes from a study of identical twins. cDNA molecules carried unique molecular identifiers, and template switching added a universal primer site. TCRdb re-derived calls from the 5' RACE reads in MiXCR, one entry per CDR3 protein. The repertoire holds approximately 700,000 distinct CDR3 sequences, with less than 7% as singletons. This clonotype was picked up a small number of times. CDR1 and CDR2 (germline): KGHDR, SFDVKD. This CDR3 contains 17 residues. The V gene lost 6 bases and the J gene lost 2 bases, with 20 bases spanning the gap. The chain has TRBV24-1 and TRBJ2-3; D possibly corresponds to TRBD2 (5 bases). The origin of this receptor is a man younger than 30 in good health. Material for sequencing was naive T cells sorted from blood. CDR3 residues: CATSTPGLPSSTDTQYF. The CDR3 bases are TGTGCCACCAGTACCCCAGGACTCCCGTCTTCCACAGATACGCAGTATTTT.